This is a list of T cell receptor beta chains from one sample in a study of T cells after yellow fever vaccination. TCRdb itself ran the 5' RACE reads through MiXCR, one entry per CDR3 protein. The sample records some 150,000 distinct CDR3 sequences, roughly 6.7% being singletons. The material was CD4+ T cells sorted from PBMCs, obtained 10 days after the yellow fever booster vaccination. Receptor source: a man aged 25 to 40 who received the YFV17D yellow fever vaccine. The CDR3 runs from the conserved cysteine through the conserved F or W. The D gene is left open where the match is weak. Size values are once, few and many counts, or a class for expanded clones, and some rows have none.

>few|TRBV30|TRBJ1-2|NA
TGTGCCTGGAGTGTACTGCAGGGTGACTATGGCTACACCTTC
CAWSVLQGDYGYTF
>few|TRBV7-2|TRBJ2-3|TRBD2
TGTGCCAGCAGCCTAGCGGTCACAGATACGCAGTATTTT
CASSLAVTDTQYF
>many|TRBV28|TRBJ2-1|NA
TGTGCCAGCAGTCCACCCGGGGTAGTAGACTACAATGAGCAGTTCTTC
CASSPPGVVDYNEQFF
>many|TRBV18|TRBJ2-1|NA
TGTGCCAGCTCACCACCCCAGCCCTCTCCCAATGAGCAGTTCTTC
CASSPPQPSPNEQFF
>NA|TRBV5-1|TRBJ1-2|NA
TGCGCCAGCAGCTTTGATCTCGGGGGAACTGGCTACACCTTC
CASSFDLGGTGYTF
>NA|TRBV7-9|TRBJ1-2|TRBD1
TGTGCCAGCAGCCCCGACAGGGCGGGAGGCTACACCTTC
CASSPDRAGGYTF
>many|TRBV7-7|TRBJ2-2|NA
TGTGCCAGCAGCCTTCTCCCGTACACCGGGGAGCTGTTTTTT
CASSLLPYTGELFF
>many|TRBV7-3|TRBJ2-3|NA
TGTGCCAGCAGCCTAATGGGGGCAGATACGCAGTATTTT
CASSLMGADTQYF
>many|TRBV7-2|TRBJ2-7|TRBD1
TGTGCCAGCAGCTTAGGGACAGGGGGAAACTACGAGCAGTACTTC
CASSLGTGGNYEQYF
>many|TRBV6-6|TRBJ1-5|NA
TGTGCCACCCGACAGGACAATCAGCCCCAGCATTTT
CATRQDNQPQHF
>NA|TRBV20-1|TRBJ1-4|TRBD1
TGCAGTGCTAGACTACTTTACAGGGGGCAAAATGAAAAACTGTTTTTT
CSARLLYRGQNEKLFF
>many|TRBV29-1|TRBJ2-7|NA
TGCAGCGTTAGGGGGGATGAGCAGTACTTC
CSVRGDEQYF
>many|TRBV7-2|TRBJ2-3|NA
TGTGCCAGCCGCAGGGGCACAGATACGCAGTATTTT
CASRRGTDTQYF
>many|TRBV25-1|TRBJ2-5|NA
TGTGCCAGCAGTGAGGGGGGTGGGGAGACCCAGTACTTC
CASSEGGGETQYF
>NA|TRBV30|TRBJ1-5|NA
TGTGCCTGGAAGGGCCGGGGTGGAGGATCATCCCAGCATTTT
CAWKGRGGGSSQHF
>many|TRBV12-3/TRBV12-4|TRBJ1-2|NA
TGTGCCAGCAGTTTAACAGAGAACTATGGCTACACCTTC
CASSLTENYGYTF
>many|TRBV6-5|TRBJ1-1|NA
TGTGCCAGCAGTCGGCGGGCAGAGAACACTGAAGCTTTCTTT
CASSRRAENTEAFF
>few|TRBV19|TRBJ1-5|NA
TGTGCCAGTAGTTTTGACGGTTATCAGCCCCAGCATTTT
CASSFDGYQPQHF
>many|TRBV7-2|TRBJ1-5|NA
TGTGCCAGCAGCCAGGGCGGTGCAGAAAAGCCCCAGCATTTT
CASSQGGAEKPQHF
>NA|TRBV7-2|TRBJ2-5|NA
TGTGCCAGCAGCTTAATGGGACTTAAAGAGACCCAGTACTTC
CASSLMGLKETQYF
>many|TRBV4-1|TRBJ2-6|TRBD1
TGCGCCAGCAGCCCGTGGGTAGAGGGACAGGGGGAGCACTCTGGGGCCAACGTCCTGACTTTC
CASSPWVEGQGEHSGANVLTF
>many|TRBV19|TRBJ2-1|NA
TGTGCCAGTAGTATTGGACAGAGAGTGAATGAGCAGTTCTTC
CASSIGQRVNEQFF
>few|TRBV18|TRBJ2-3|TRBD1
TGTGCCAGCTCACCACTTGGGACAGGGTTGACAGATACGCAGTATTTT
CASSPLGTGLTDTQYF
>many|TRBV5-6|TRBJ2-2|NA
TGTGCCAGCAGTTCGAACCTCAACACCGGGGAGCTGTTTTTT
CASSSNLNTGELFF
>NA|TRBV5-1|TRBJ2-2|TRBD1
TGCGCCAGCAGCCCGCAGACAGGGAACTCCGGGGAGCTGTTTTTT
CASSPQTGNSGELFF
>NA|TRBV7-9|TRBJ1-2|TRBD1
TGTGCCAGCAGTTCTACAGGGGGGGATGGCTACACCTTC
CASSSTGGDGYTF
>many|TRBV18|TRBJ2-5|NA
TGTGCCAGCTCACCACCCAGCCAGGCGGAGACCCAGTACTTC
CASSPPSQAETQYF
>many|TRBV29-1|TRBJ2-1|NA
TGCAGCGTTGAAGATTCAGGGAGTGAGCAGTTCTTC
CSVEDSGSEQFF
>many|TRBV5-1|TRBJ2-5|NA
TGCGCCAGCAGCTTGGGAGTCTCCGGAGAGACCCAGTACTTC
CASSLGVSGETQYF
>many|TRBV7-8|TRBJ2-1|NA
TGTGCCAGCAGCTTTGCCAGGAGGGACAATGAGCAGTTCTTC
CASSFARRDNEQFF
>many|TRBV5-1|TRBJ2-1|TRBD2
TGCGCCAGCAGCTTGGCCGGTGGACTAGCGGGATATAATGAGCAGTTCTTC
CASSLAGGLAGYNEQFF
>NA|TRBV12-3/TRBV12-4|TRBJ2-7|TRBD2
TGTGCCACCTCGGAGACTAGCGGGAGTTACGGGCAGTACTTC
CATSETSGSYGQYF
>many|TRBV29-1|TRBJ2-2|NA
TGCAGCGTCGATTACGGACACTCCACCGGGGAGCTGTTTTTT
CSVDYGHSTGELFF
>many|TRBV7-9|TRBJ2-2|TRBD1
TGTGCCAGCAGCCCCGGGACAGGGGGCCCCGGGGAGCTGTTTTTT
CASSPGTGGPGELFF
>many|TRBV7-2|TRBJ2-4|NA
TGTGCCAGCAGCACCCGATCACTGGGATGGGGGGCCAAAAACATTCAGTACTTC
CASSTRSLGWGAKNIQYF
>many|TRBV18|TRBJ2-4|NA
TGTGCCAGCTCACCAAGTAGTCAGGAAAAAAACATTCAGTACTTC
CASSPSSQEKNIQYF